The T cell receptor beta chain described here comes from a study of identical twins. From the 5' RACE reads, TCRdb called clonotypes with MiXCR, one entry per CDR3 protein. The data show 450,000 to 500,000 distinct CDR3 sequences, 14% seen once. At least ten counts were recorded for this clonotype. Trimming at V came to 0 bases and at J to 7 bases, leaving 9 bases not matched to a gene. Germline V gene lookup returns CDR1 DFQATT and CDR2 SNEGSKA (reference sequence). The CDR3 runs to 15 residues. The data were also submitted as part of a second study, on yellow fever vaccine responses in identical twins.

The sequenced sample was CD4+ T cells sorted from blood. This receptor was taken from a woman between 18 and 29 years old in good health. The V call is TRBV20-1, the J call TRBJ2-1; 7 bases agree with TRBD2. The CDR3 loop reads CSARDPSAGANEQFF. The CDR3, as DNA: TGCAGTGCTAGAGATCCATCTGCGGGAGCTAATGAGCAGTTCTTC.